These 18 T cell receptor delta chains were all obtained from the same sample, sequenced in a study of gamma-delta T cells after stem cell transplantation. TCRdb applied CATT to the RT-PCR reads for clone calling. There are approximately 2,500 delta-chain clones in the sample; around 47% occur only once, and less than 25% lies in the top ten. The source material was gamma-delta T cells. Receptors were obtained from a human donor. It is not recorded whose cells these are; they may come from a transplant donor.

This clone was counted between two and nine times. A clone one base away is much larger, so this may be a read error. The rearrangement uses TRDV2 and TRDJ1; 9 bases align to TRDD3. V was pared by 0 bases and J by 2 bases, with 6 bases of the junction left unmatched. CDR3 length: 16 amino acids. Germline lookup yields CDR1 GEAIGNYY and CDR2 EKD. CDR3: CACDTLLGERTDKLIF. The DNA for the CDR3 is TGTGCCTGTGACACCCTACTGGGGGAACGTACCGATAAACTCATCTTT.

Details on this clone: Other DNA sequences in the same sample also yield this CDR3. The chain combines TRDV2 with TRDJ3; D uncertain. Between the trimmed V and J ends, which lost 0 bases and 0 bases, there was a span of 11 bases. The CDR3 contains 18 residues. CDR1 and CDR2 (germline): GEAIGNYY, EKD. The CDR3 reads CACDTGGAYSWDTRQMFF. As DNA, the CDR3 is TGTGCCTGTGACACCGGCGGGGCCTACTCCTGGGACACCCGACAGATGTTTTTC.

The V call is TRDV2, the J call TRDJ1; a weak D match, TRDD3 (6 bases). The ends were cut back, 0 bases at V and 4 bases at J, with 23 bases in the middle. The CDR3 runs to 18 residues. Germline loops: CDR1 GEAIGNYY, CDR2 EKD. The CDR3 coding sequence is TGTGCCTGTGACACCCTAGGGATCCGGGATATGGTCCTCGATAAACTCATCTTT. This codes for CACDTLGIRDMVLDKLIF.

V gene TRDV2 combines with J gene TRDJ1; TRDD3 matches 7 bases. The junction had 18 bases not matched to a gene; V was cut back by 5 bases and J by 1 base. The germline gives CDR1 GEAIGNYY, CDR2 EKD. The CDR3 covers 18 residues. CDR3 DNA sequence: TGTGCCTGTGTCCCCCTGGGAAGTTGGGGGACACGCACCGATAAACTCATCTTT. It yields the protein CACVPLGSWGTRTDKLIF.

This clone is large. This chain connects TRDV2 to TRDJ1; TRDD3 matches 8 bases. This CDR3 region has 14 residues. V lost 3 bases to trimming and J lost 2 bases; unmatched junction nucleotides: 4. The germline gives CDR1 GEAIGNYY, CDR2 EKD. In DNA form, the CDR3 reads TGTGCCTGTGACCCGTTGGGGGATACCGATAAACTCATCTTT. Translated, it gives CACDPLGDTDKLIF.

The chain recombines TRDV2 with TRDJ1; TRDD3 aligns across 13 bases. This CDR3 is built from 20 residues. Per the germline V gene, CDR1 is GEAIGNYY and CDR2 is EKD. Germline trimming cut 0 bases from V and 0 bases from J; bases unmatched to any gene: 12. CDR3 sequence reads: CACDTVVLGDTPLYTDKLIF. As DNA, the CDR3 is TGTGCCTGTGACACCGTTGTACTGGGGGATACGCCTTTGTACACCGATAAACTCATCTTT.

V usage is TRDV2 and J usage is TRDJ3, with 12 nucleotides matching TRDD3. Unmatched junction bases numbered 11, after V lost 3 bases and J lost 0 bases. CDR1 GEAIGNYY and CDR2 EKD come from the germline V gene. This CDR3 has 21 amino acids. CDR3 sequence (DNA): TGTGCCTGTGACTCAATACTGGGGGATACCCAAAGCTCCTGGGACACCCGACAGATGTTTTTC. This translates into CACDSILGDTQSSWDTRQMFF.

This clone turned up a few times. The J gene is TRDJ1, the V gene TRDV2, with 10 bases identical to TRDD3. CDR1 is GEAIGNYY, CDR2 EKD, per germline. This CDR3 has 15 amino acids. Trimming removed 4 bases from V and 0 bases from J; junction bases left unmatched: 4. CDR3 in amino acids: CACEPLGDYTDKLIF. CDR3 sequence (DNA): TGTGCCTGTGAGCCACTGGGGGATTACACCGATAAACTCATCTTT.

This clone was seen only a few times. This sequence joins TRDV2 and TRDJ3; no reliable D call. The CDR3 loop spans 18 amino acids. Germline loops: CDR1 GEAIGNYY, CDR2 EKD. V was cut by 3 bases and J by 0 bases, with 14 bases left in between. The CDR3 sequence: CACDEAQRSSWDTRQMFF. CDR3 coding DNA: TGTGCCTGTGACGAAGCCCAACGGAGCTCCTGGGACACCCGACAGATGTTTTTC.

This sequence joins TRDV1 and TRDJ1; D is undetermined. This CDR3 has 15 amino acids. Between the trimmed V and J ends, which lost 0 bases and 2 bases, there was a span of 10 bases. Germline values: CDR1 TSWWSYY, CDR2 QGS. Here the CDR3 reads CALGELRDLTDKLIF. The CDR3 bases are TGTGCTCTTGGGGAACTTCGTGATTTAACCGATAAACTCATCTTT.

This sequence joins TRDV2 and TRDJ1; perhaps TRDD3 as D (5 bases). Between the trimmed V and J ends, which lost 1 base and 5 bases, there was a span of 16 bases. The CDR3 consists of 15 residues. Germline loops: CDR1 GEAIGNYY, CDR2 EKD. The CDR3 DNA reads TGTGCCTGTGACACTCTGGGTCTTGATAAGGATAAACTCATCTTT. Translation gives CACDTLGLDKDKLIF.

This clone is labeled medium-sized. A much larger clonotype is one base distant, so this may be a read error. Other DNA variants within this sample encode the same CDR3. V and J are TRDV2 and TRDJ1, with 12 bases aligning to TRDD3. Germline V gives CDR1 GEAIGNYY, CDR2 EKD. The CDR3 covers 20 residues. Losses at the gene ends were 1 base for V and 0 bases for J; bases not matched to a gene: 14. Written as DNA, the CDR3 is TGTGCCTGTGACACTCTACGGTCTGGGGGATACGATCGTGACACCGATAAACTCATCTTT. Residues: CACDTLRSGGYDRDTDKLIF.

By sample share, this clone is large. The genes are TRDV2 and TRDJ1; D is perhaps TRDD3 (6 bases). Germline CDR1 and CDR2: GEAIGNYY and EKD. The CDR3 spans 14 residues. The germline V and J ends were trimmed by 1 base and 2 bases, with 10 bases remaining between them. In DNA, the CDR3 is TGTGCCTGTGACACGATGGGGGGGACCGATAAACTCATCTTT. Residues: CACDTMGGTDKLIF.

This clone was counted only a few times. A much more abundant neighbour one base away suggests this may be a read error. V and J are TRDV2 and TRDJ1, with 9 bases lining up with TRDD3. Germline assignment: CDR1 GEAIGNYY and CDR2 EKD. This CDR3 is built from 18 residues. CDR3 residues: CACDTVNTGGLRTVKLIF. The CDR3 DNA follows: TGTGCCTGTGACACCGTTAATACTGGGGGACTACGCACCGTTAAACTCATCTTT.

This clone was recorded a few times. The same CDR3 can be traced to other DNA sequences in this sample. This rearrangement joins TRDV2 to TRDJ1; maybe TRDD3 (5 bases). The CDR3 extends over 13 amino acids. Germline-derived CDR1 and CDR2 are GEAIGNYY and EKD. With 3 bases removed from V and 6 bases from J, the gap between germline ends came to 13 bases. Here the CDR3 DNA reads TGTGCCTGTGACTGTCTTGGGGCCAATAAACTCATCTTT. Translated: CACDCLGANKLIF.

As concerns this clone: It is likely a read error: a sequence one base away is far more abundant. The V and J genes are TRDV2 and TRDJ1, with 10 bases that match TRDD3. The CDR3 has 17 residues. Germline-derived CDR1 and CDR2 are GEAIGNYY and EKD. The CDR3 DNA reads as TGTGCCTGTGACAAACTGGGGGATTTGGGTCTCACCGTTAAACTCATCTTT. It translates to CACDKLGDLGLTVKLIF.

This clone was counted between two and nine times. Given a far larger clone just one base away, this is likely a sequencing read error. The CDR3 DNA reads as TGTGCCTGTGGCGTACTGGGGGCTCAATTCGATAAACTCATCTTT. Amino acids: CACGVLGAQFDKLIF. The chain employs TRDV2 and TRDJ1; TRDD3 matches at 8 bases. This CDR3 is built from 15 residues. Losses at the gene ends were 5 bases for V and 4 bases for J; bases not matched to a gene: 11. Germline lookup yields CDR1 GEAIGNYY and CDR2 EKD.

V and J are TRDV2 and TRDJ1; possibly TRDD3 for D (6 bases). Trimming took 0 bases from V and 2 from J, leaving 12 bases between them. The CDR3 spans 15 residues. Per the germline V gene, CDR1 is GEAIGNYY and CDR2 is EKD. This chain's CDR3 is CACDTVGGQTDKLIF. CDR3 DNA sequence: TGTGCCTGTGACACCGTGGGGGGCCAAACCGATAAACTCATCTTT.